One sample yielded the 26 T cell receptor beta chains listed below, sequenced in a study of T cells in Graves' hyperthyroidism and ophthalmopathy. Amplified regions were TCR beta CDR3 sequences from RNA transcripts. HTBI primers drove first-round RT-PCR of the TCR CDR3. TCRdb recomputed calls from the multiplex PCR reads with MiXCR, one row per CDR3 protein. Of around 34,000 distinct CDR3 sequences listed, 40% to 65% were seen once; the top ten hold roughly 25%. The sequenced sample was blood. These receptors were obtained from a woman in her 40s with Graves' ophthalmopathy.

This clonotype was observed at least ten times. This chain joins TRBV6-5 and TRBJ2-2; TRBD1 might be the D (5 bases). Trimming removed 4 bases at V and 0 bases at J, with 6 bases between. CDR1 MNHEY and CDR2 SVGAGI come from the germline V gene. CDR3 size: 14 residues. CDR3 in amino acids: CASSLDTNTGELFF. The CDR3 DNA is TGTGCCAGCAGTTTGGACACGAACACCGGGGAGCTGTTTTTT.

This clonotype was observed many times. This chain connects TRBV5-5 to TRBJ2-7; 10 bases map to TRBD2. The trim removed 4 bases at V and 2 bases at J, leaving 6 bases unmatched. Germline CDR1 and CDR2: SGHKS and YYEKEE (reference sequence). The CDR3 length is 15 residues. CDR3 amino acids: CASSTAGGPTYEQYF. The DNA of the CDR3 is TGTGCCAGCAGCACAGCGGGAGGGCCTACCTACGAGCAGTACTTC.

This clonotype was seen repeatedly, ten times or more. J is TRBJ2-2 and V is TRBV5-6, with unresolved D. This CDR3 is 17 amino acids long. Trimming stripped 2 bases from V and 3 bases from J, with 17 bases between. Germline V gives CDR1 SGHDT, CDR2 YYEEEE. The CDR3 loop is CASSFLGSPDHTGELFF. The CDR3 DNA sequence: TGTGCCAGCAGCTTTCTAGGGTCGCCAGATCACACCGGGGAGCTGTTTTTT.

This clonotype was seen repeatedly, ten times or more. The gene calls are TRBV12-3 or TRBV12-4 and TRBJ1-2; D is perhaps TRBD1 (6 bases). The V and J ends lost 5 bases and 8 bases respectively, with 18 bases between them. CDR3 length equals 14 residues. The CDR3 is CASSLKGGSGGYTF. CDR3 sequence (DNA): TGTGCCAGCAGTCTTAAGGGGGGATCGGGGGGCTACACCTTC.

The genes are TRBV6-1 and TRBJ1-3; TRBD1 is a possible D gene (5 bases). V was shortened by 6 bases and J by 0 bases, with 12 bases between the two germline ends. Germline CDR1 MNHNS, CDR2 SASEGT. This CDR3 contains 15 residues. CDR3 DNA: TGTGCCAGCAGCGAGGGACGTCTCTCTGGAAACACCATATATTTT. This translates into CASSEGRLSGNTIYF.

This clonotype was counted many times. The rearrangement links TRBV11-2 to TRBJ2-1, with 11 positions matching TRBD2. V trimming: 5 bases; J trimming: 6 bases; junction bases outside the gene matches: 6. In germline, CDR1 is SGHAT, CDR2 FQNNGV. This CDR3 region has 15 residues. CDR3 bases: TGTGCCAGCAGCCCACCGGGACTAGCGGTCAATGAGCAGTTCTTC. Translated: CASSPPGLAVNEQFF.

This clonotype was seen repeatedly, ten times or more. The chain couples TRBV6-5 to TRBJ1-4; 7 bases match TRBD1. Germline trimming cut 3 bases from V and 7 bases from J; bases unmatched to any gene: 8. The germline gives CDR1 MNHEY, CDR2 SVGAGI. There are 15 residues in the CDR3. The CDR3 loop is CASSYQQGNVEKLFF. The CDR3 DNA sequence: TGTGCCAGCAGTTATCAACAGGGGAATGTTGAAAAACTGTTTTTT.

By sample fraction, this clonotype is medium-sized. The chain couples TRBV7-2 to TRBJ2-7; 7 bases match TRBD1. This CDR3 is built from 14 residues. The J segment lost 2 bases and the V segment lost 5 bases, leaving 6 bases of the junction unmatched. Germline V gene sequence: CDR1 SGHTA, CDR2 FQGNSA. Here the CDR3 DNA reads TGTGCCAGCAGCACCCGACAGGGCCCCTACGAGCAGTACTTC. The encoded protein is CASSTRQGPYEQYF.

The chain is built from TRBV7-8 and TRBJ1-2; 9 bases map to TRBD1. This CDR3 region has 15 residues. Trimming took 7 bases from V and 1 from J; bases not matched to a gene: 7. Germline V gene sequence: CDR1 SGHVS, CDR2 FQNEAQ. For the CDR3, the DNA is TGTGCCAGCACCGTGGGGGGACAGGGTAACTATGGCTACACCTTC. Its translation is CASTVGGQGNYGYTF. The complete variable domain, with remaining parts taken from reference TRBV7-8 and TRBJ1-2, reads GAGVSQSPRYKVAKRGQDVALRCDPISGHVSLFWYQQALGQGPEFLTYFQNEAQLDKSGLPSDRFFAERPEGSVSTLKIQRTQQEDSAVYLCASTVGGQGNYGYTFGSGTRLTVV.

This chain connects TRBV7-2 to TRBJ2-7; D might be TRBD2 (6 bases). The CDR3 is 16 residues long. The germline CDR1 and CDR2 sequences are SGHTA and FQGNSA. V gave up 2 bases and J gave up 7 bases, with 21 bases separating them. The CDR3 loop reads CASSLYSGLPCWEQYF. CDR3 bases: TGTGCCAGCAGCTTATATTCCGGACTACCTTGCTGGGAGCAGTACTTC.

The table lists this clonotype with many counts. This sequence joins TRBV9 and TRBJ1-1, with D uncertain. CDR3 size: 16 residues. Trimming took off 0 bases at V and 0 bases at J, with 12 bases between the two ends. Looked up from germline, CDR1 is SGDLS and CDR2 is YYNGEE. CDR3 nucleotide sequence: TGTGCCAGCAGCGTAGAGGGTAATCTGATGAACACTGAAGCTTTCTTT. It specifies CASSVEGNLMNTEAFF.

This clonotype was observed at least ten times. The rearrangement links TRBV4-3 to TRBJ2-3; D might be TRBD2 (6 bases). Trimming removed 4 bases from V and 6 bases from J, with 20 bases in between. Germline CDR1 LGHNA, CDR2 YSLEER. This CDR3 region has 16 residues. The CDR3 DNA reads as TGCGCCAGCAGCCCCCAGTGGCGGGGCCGAGGGGATACGCAGTATTTT. This sequence encodes CASSPQWRGRGDTQYF.

This clonotype was observed at least ten times. The chain has TRBV5-5 and TRBJ2-1, with D possibly matching TRBD1 (5 bases). This CDR3 has 13 amino acids. The ends were cut back, 4 bases at V and 6 bases at J, with 11 bases in the middle. Germline V gene sequence: CDR1 SGHKS, CDR2 YYEKEE (reference sequence). CDR3 amino acids: CASSLRVLNEQFF. CDR3 nucleotide sequence: TGTGCCAGCAGCCTCAGGGTCCTCAATGAGCAGTTCTTC.

The count of this clonotype is one. The rearrangement uses TRBV7-4 and TRBJ2-7, with 8 positions matching TRBD1. Germline V gives CDR1 SGHVT, CDR2 SQSDAQ. The CDR3 length is 13 residues. The J segment lost 1 base and the V segment lost 7 bases, leaving 3 bases of the junction unmatched. DNA for the CDR3: TGTGCCAGCACGGGACAGGATTCCTACGAGCAGTACTTC. This gives the protein CASTGQDSYEQYF.

This chain links TRBV24-1 with TRBJ2-3, with 8 positions matching TRBD1. The CDR3 runs to 15 residues. Germline V CDR1 and CDR2: KGHDR, SFDVKD. J was trimmed by 0 bases and V by 8 bases; bases with no gene match: 6. The CDR3 coding sequence is TGTGCCACCAATGCCGGGACAGGTAGCACAGATACGCAGTATTTT. Its translation is CATNAGTGSTDTQYF.

A word on this clonotype: One end of the junction does not line up with germline, which may come from a read error. This rearrangement joins TRBV5-1 to TRBJ2-5; D is possibly TRBD2 (6 bases). The CDR3 loop spans 15 amino acids. Germline V gives CDR1 SGHRS, CDR2 YFSETQ. CDR3 DNA: TGCGCCAGCAGCCCGCGACTGGGGAGGCGAGAGACCCAGTACTTT. This sequence encodes CASSPRLGRRETQYF.

This clonotype was seen at least ten times. The chain joins TRBV4-3 to TRBJ1-4; a weak D match, TRBD1 (6 bases). Trimming took 4 bases from V and 4 from J, leaving 22 bases between them. Looked up from germline, CDR1 is LGHNA and CDR2 is YSLEER. The CDR3 totals 18 residues. DNA of the CDR3: TGCGCCAGCAGCCCCTCCCACAAACCGGGACATCTTAATGAAAAACTGTTTTTT. Encoded protein: CASSPSHKPGHLNEKLFF.

The chain joins TRBV20-1 to TRBJ2-5, with 7 nucleotides matching TRBD1. The germline V gene encodes CDR1 DFQATT and CDR2 SNEGSKA (reference sequence). This CDR3 region has 14 residues. After removal of 5 bases from V and 2 bases from J, the junction contained 8 bases not matched to a gene. CDR3 bases: TGCAGTGCTTCAGACTACAGGGGACAAGAGACCCAGTACTTC. Encoded protein: CSASDYRGQETQYF.

By sample fraction, this clonotype is medium-sized. The chain joins TRBV15 to TRBJ2-7; D not certain. The length of the CDR3 is 12 residues. Germline CDR1 and CDR2: LNHNV and YYDKDF (reference sequence). Trimming stripped 3 bases from V and 4 bases from J, with 7 bases between. In DNA form, the CDR3 reads TGTGCCACCAGCAGGTCTGGTTACGAGCAGTACTTC. This sequence encodes CATSRSGYEQYF.

There are a few counts of this clonotype. This rearrangement joins TRBV30 to TRBJ1-5; D may be TRBD1 (5 bases). V shed 0 bases and J shed 6 bases, with 15 bases lying between them. CDR1 GTSNPN and CDR2 SVGIG come from the germline V gene (reference sequence). CDR3 length: 15 amino acids. CDR3 amino acids: CAWSVALQGGQPQHF. The CDR3 nucleotides read TGTGCCTGGAGTGTAGCCCTCCAGGGTGGTCAGCCCCAGCATTTT.

This clonotype was detected many times. This chain links TRBV5-6 with TRBJ2-1; 9 bases align to TRBD2. J was trimmed by 9 bases and V by 4 bases; bases with no gene match: 8. Germline V gives CDR1 SGHDT, CDR2 YYEEEE. This CDR3 spans 14 amino acids. DNA of the CDR3: TGTGCCAGCAGCAAGGGACTAGCAGGCGGTGAGCAGTTCTTC. Amino acids: CASSKGLAGGEQFF.

The chain combines TRBV7-3 with TRBJ1-6, with D uncertain. The germline V and J ends were trimmed by 5 bases and 6 bases, with 11 bases remaining between them. This CDR3 is 14 amino acids long. CDR1 SGHTA and CDR2 FQGTGA come from the germline V gene. The CDR3 sequence: CASSPDRVNSPLHF. The DNA for the CDR3 is TGTGCCAGCAGCCCGGACCGGGTTAATTCACCCCTCCACTTT.

As to this clonotype: At one end the junction does not follow the germline gene, possibly because of a read error. The rearrangement links TRBV30 to TRBJ2-5; weak D call: TRBD1 (6 bases). The CDR3 consists of 13 residues. Germline values: CDR1 GTSNPN, CDR2 SVGIG (reference sequence). The CDR3 protein is CAWGETGGEAQYF. The CDR3 nucleotides are TGTGCCTGGGGGGAGACAGGAGGAGAGGCCCAGTACTTC.

This clonotype appeared many times. V and J are TRBV12-3 or TRBV12-4 and TRBJ2-1, with a weak D call TRBD2 (6 bases). CDR3 length equals 15 residues. V shed 6 bases and J shed 8 bases, with 20 bases lying between them. CDR3: CASRPSVGDSDEQFF. The CDR3 DNA follows: TGTGCCAGCAGACCTAGCGTGGGAGATTCTGATGAGCAGTTCTTC.

Comment on this clonotype: The conserved closing phenylalanine or tryptophan is absent in this CDR3, likely reflecting a read error. The chain is built from TRBV6-5 and TRBJ2-7; D unresolved. The V gene lost 5 bases and the J gene lost 0 bases, with 11 bases spanning the gap. Germline V gene data show CDR1 as MNHEY and CDR2 as SVGAGI. This CDR3 comprises 14 residues. The CDR3 spells CASSHYICSYEQYS. Here the CDR3 DNA reads TGTGCCAGCAGTCATTACATCTGCTCCTACGAGCAGTACTCC.

This chain connects TRBV29-1 to TRBJ2-7; 11 bases map to TRBD2. This CDR3 contains 15 residues. V lost 7 bases and J lost 7; bases outside the gene matches: 15. CDR1 is SQVTM, CDR2 ANQGSEA, per germline. DNA for the CDR3: TGCAGCGCCGCAGGGACTAGCGGATACACCGGGGAGCAGTACTTC. Its protein product is CSAAGTSGYTGEQYF.